Sequencing of this T cell receptor (beta chain) was carried out in a study of OX40 agonist ivuxolimab in advanced cancers. At the level of the whole study: Ivuxolimab was an agonistic, fully human IgG2 monoclonal antibody directed against OX40 (CD134), a costimulatory receptor. Intravenous ivuxolimab was administered to patients every 2 weeks at six dose levels: 0.01, 0.1, 0.3, 1.5, 3 and 10 mg/kg. Among the 50 to 55 dose-escalation patients, approximately 20 had hepatocellular carcinoma, around 15 melanoma, 9 renal cell carcinoma and 9 head and neck cancer. The dose-escalation cohort was almost 85% male with a mean age of about 54 years, ranging from roughly 20 to 80. Patients were allowed to have had prior anti-PD-1, anti-PD-L1 or anti-CTLA-4 therapy, and around 40% of the dose-escalation patients had previously received checkpoint inhibitors. Partial responses were achieved by three dose-escalation patients, of whom one had hepatocellular carcinoma and two had cutaneous melanoma. The purpose of peripheral TCRbeta sequencing was to test whether ivuxolimab changed TCR sequence diversity and led to clonal T-cell expansion. The paper covers the monotherapy dose-escalation part of the phase I ivuxolimab trial, which included N ≈ 52 patients.

The trial excluded patients who had a history of autoimmune disease or were on systemic immunosuppression. Peripheral blood for TCR sequencing was collected from all dose cohorts at baseline, on cycle 4 day 1, and on cycle 7 day 1. The samples were taken from a phase I, first-in-human, multicenter, open-label dose-escalation trial of ivuxolimab. Adults with locally advanced or metastatic melanoma, renal cell, hepatocellular, or head and neck squamous cell carcinoma were enrolled in the trial. CD4+ and CD8+ T cells were sorted separately from peripheral blood before TCR sequencing. Concerning this clone: There is no known antigen for this receptor. There are no base qualities to consult, and no much larger clone falls within one base.

Genomic DNA was isolated from the sorted cells so that the TCRbeta CDR3 region could be sequenced. The immunoSEQ Assay was used for sequencing of TCRbeta CDR3 regions. Not all clones reach the TCRdb copy of this immuneACCESS table, which keeps in-frame sequences only. Checked studies attribute under half of the gap to unresolved V genes and leave the rest unexplained. In all, the sample holds about 48,000 clones, and approximately 84% of those were seen once. The ten largest clonotypes hold 9.9% of the sample. Results the study describes overall, beyond this receptor: Partial responders in the 0.1-3.0 mg/kg groups had among the lowest normalized peripheral clonal expansion, especially among CD8+ T cells. Which antigens the clonally expanded peripheral T cells were specific for was not determined. After ivuxolimab, CD8+ T cells had more expanded clones than CD4+ T cells on average. Low levels of normalized T-cell clonal expansion were also seen in some patients who did not respond. At doses from 0.1 to 3.0 mg/kg, clonal expansion was seen in both CD4+ and CD8+ blood T cells between baseline and week 6.

Reading the germline V gene gives CDR1 MGHRA and CDR2 YSYEKL. Trimming costs V 3 bases and J 9 bases, and their ends lie 14 bases apart. From the cysteine up to the phenylalanine, the CDR3 has a length of 13 residues. The only DNA kept is the CDR3, 39 bases in frame from the first base. Source: CD4+ or CD8+ T cells sorted from blood, taken in a trial of the OX40 agonist ivuxolimab. The sequence came from an adult with an advanced solid tumor such as melanoma, head and neck, liver or kidney cancer. The chain links TRBV4-1 with TRBJ1-1, with TRBD1 tentatively as D gene (5 bases match). The CDR3 reads CASSQDGAYKAFF. The bases read TGCGCCAGCAGCCAGGACGGGGCATATAAAGCTTTCTTT.